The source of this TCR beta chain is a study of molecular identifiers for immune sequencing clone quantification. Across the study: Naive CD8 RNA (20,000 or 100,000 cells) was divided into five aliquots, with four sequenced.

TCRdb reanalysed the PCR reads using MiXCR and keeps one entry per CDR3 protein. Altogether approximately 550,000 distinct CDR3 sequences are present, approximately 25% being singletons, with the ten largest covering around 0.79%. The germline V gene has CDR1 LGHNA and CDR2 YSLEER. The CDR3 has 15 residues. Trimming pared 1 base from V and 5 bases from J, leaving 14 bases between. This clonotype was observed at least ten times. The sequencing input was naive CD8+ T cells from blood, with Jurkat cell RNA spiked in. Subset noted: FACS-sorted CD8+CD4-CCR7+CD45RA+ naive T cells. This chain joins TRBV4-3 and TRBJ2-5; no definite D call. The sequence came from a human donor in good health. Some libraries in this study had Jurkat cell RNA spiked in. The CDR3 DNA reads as TGCGCCAGCAGCCAAGTGTGGGCGCCTCGCGAGACCCAGTACTTC. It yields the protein CASSQVWAPRETQYF.